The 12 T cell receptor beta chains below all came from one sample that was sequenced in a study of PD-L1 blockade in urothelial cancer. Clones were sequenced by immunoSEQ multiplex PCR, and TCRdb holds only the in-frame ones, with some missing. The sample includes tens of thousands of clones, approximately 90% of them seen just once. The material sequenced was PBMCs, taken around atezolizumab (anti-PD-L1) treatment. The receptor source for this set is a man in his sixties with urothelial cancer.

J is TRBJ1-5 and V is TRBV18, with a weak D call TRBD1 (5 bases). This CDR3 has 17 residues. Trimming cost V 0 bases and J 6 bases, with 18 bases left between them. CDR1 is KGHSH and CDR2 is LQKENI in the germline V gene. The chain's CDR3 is CASSPPGVRGPIQPQHF. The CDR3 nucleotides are TGTGCCAGCTCACCACCTGGGGTTAGGGGTCCAATTCAGCCCCAGCATTTT.

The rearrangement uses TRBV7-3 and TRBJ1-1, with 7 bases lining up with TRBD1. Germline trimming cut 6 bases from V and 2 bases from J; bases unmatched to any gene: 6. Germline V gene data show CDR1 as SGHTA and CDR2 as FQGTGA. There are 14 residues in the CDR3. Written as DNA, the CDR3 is TGTGCCAGCAGAAAGACAGGGTCTAACACTGAAGCTTTCTTT. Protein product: CASRKTGSNTEAFF. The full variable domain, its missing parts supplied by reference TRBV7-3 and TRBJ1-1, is GAGVSQTPSNKVTEKGKYVELRCDPISGHTALYWYRQSLGQGPEFLIYFQGTGAADDSGLPNDRFFAVRPEGSVSTLKIQRTERGDSAVYLCASRKTGSNTEAFFGQGTRLTVV.

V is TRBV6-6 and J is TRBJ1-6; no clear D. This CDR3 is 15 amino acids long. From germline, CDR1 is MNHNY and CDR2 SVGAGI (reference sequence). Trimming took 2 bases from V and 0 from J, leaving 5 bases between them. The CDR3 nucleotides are TGTGCCAGCAGTTACGAGGTCTCCTATAATTCACCCCTCCACTTT. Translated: CASSYEVSYNSPLHF.

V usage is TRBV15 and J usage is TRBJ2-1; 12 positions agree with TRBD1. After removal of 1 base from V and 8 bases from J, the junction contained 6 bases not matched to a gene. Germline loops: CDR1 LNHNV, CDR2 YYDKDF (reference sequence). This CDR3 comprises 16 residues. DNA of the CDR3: TGTGCCACCAGCAGAGCCTCCGGGACAGGGGGCGATGAGCAGTTCTTC. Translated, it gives CATSRASGTGGDEQFF.

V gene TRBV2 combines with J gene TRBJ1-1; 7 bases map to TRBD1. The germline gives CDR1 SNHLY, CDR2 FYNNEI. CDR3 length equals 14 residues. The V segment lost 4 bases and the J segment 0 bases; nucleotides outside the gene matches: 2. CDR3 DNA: TGTGCCAGCAGTGTCGACAGGGTGAACACTGAAGCTTTCTTT. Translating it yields CASSVDRVNTEAFF.

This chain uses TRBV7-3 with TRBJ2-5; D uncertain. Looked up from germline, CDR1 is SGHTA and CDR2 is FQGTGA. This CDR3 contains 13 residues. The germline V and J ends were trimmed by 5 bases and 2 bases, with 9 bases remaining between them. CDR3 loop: CASSLDGQETQYF. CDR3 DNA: TGTGCCAGCAGCCTAGACGGTCAAGAGACCCAGTACTTC.

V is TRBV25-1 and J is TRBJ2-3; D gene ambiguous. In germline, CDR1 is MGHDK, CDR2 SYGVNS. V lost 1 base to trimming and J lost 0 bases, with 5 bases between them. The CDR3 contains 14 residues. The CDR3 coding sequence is TGTGCCAGCAGTGAATTCGTTAGCACAGATACGCAGTATTTT. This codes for CASSEFVSTDTQYF.

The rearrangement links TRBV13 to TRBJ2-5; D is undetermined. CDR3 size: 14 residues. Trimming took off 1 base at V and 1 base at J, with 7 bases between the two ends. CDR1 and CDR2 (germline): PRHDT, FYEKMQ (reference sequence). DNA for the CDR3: TGTGCCAGCAGCTTAGATTTCGGCCAAGAGACCCAGTACTTC. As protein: CASSLDFGQETQYF.

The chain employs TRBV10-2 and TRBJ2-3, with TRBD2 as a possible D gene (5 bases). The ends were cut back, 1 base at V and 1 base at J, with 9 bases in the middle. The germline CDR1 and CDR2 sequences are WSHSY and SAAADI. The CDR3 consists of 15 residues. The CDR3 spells CASSELRRGTDTQYF. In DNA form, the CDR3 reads TGCGCCAGCAGTGAGTTGAGGCGGGGCACAGATACGCAGTATTTT.

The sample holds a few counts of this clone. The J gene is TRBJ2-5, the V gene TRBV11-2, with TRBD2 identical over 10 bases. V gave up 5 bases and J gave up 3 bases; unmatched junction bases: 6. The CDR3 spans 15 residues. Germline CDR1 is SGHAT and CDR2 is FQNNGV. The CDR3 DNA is TGTGCCAGCAGCGTTAGCGGGGGGACCAAAGAGACCCAGTACTTC. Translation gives CASSVSGGTKETQYF.

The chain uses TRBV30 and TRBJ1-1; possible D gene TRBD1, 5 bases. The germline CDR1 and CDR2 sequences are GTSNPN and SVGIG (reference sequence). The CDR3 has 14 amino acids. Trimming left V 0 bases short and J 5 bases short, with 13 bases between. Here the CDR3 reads CAWSVRPGRTEAFF. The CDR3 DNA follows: TGTGCCTGGAGTGTACGCCCAGGGCGGACTGAAGCTTTCTTT.

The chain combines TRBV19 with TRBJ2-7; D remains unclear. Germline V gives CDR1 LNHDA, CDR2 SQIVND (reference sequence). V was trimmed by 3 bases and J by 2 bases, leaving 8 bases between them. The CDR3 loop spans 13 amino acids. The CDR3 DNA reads TGTGCCAGTAGTATTGGAGCCACCTACGAGCAGTACTTC. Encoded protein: CASSIGATYEQYF.